This TCR beta chain was found in a study of blood T cell repertoires in COVID-19. Study at large: Acute-phase and convalescent COVID-19 samples originated in the United States, Italy and Spain.

Some clones are missing from TCRdb's copy, which holds only in-frame ones; the method was immunoSEQ multiplex PCR. Seen here are 250,000 to 300,000 clones, roughly 85% observed once, and the top ten hold less than 6.5%. Looked up from germline, CDR1 is SGHTA and CDR2 is FQGTGA. The CDR3 has 13 amino acids. V shed 5 bases and J shed 8 bases, with 15 bases lying between them. Sequencing was done on a sample of peripheral blood. The rearrangement uses TRBV7-3 and TRBJ1-2; D unclear. The TCR comes from a man aged 50-60 years with active or convalescent COVID-19. The CDR3 loop reads CASSPTGMDGYTF. The CDR3 region has the DNA TGTGCCAGCAGCCCAACGGGGATGGACGGCTACACCTTC. Looking up the rest from reference TRBV7-3 and TRBJ1-2 gives the full variable domain: GAGVSQTPSNKVTEKGKYVELRCDPISGHTALYWYRQSLGQGPEFLIYFQGTGAADDSGLPNDRFFAVRPEGSVSTLKIQRTERGDSAVYLCASSPTGMDGYTFGSGTRLTVV.